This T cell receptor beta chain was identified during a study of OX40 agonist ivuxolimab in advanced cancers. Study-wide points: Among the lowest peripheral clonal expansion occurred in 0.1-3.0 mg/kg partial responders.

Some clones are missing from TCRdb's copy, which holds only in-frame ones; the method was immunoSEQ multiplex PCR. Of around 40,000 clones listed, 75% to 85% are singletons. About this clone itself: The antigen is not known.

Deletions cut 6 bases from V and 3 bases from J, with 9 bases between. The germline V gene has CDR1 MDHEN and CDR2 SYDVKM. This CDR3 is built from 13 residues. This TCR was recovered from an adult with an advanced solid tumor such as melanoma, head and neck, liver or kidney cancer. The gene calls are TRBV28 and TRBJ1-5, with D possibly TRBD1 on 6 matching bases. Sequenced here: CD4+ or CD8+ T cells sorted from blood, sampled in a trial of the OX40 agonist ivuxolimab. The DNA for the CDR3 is TGTGCCAGCAGGACAGGTCCCAATCAGCCCCAGCATTTT. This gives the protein CASRTGPNQPQHF.